Sequencing of this TCR beta chain was carried out in a study of Graves' ophthalmopathy and Graves' hyperthyroidism. Amplification of TCR beta CDR3 regions used RNA transcripts. HTBI primers were used in a first-round RT-PCR, which preceded a second-round multiplex PCR. TCRdb reprocessed the multiplex PCR reads with MiXCR, giving one entry per CDR3 protein. Of around 470,000 distinct CDR3 sequences detected, around an eighth appear once; the ten largest clones hold over 7.5%. This clonotype was observed a few times. The CDR3 is made up of 13 amino acids. The germline CDR1 and CDR2 sequences are ENHRY and SYGVKD. Trimming shortened V by 7 bases and J by 1 base, and 10 bases separated the two germline ends.

The sample comprised blood. The origin of this receptor is a woman between 25 and 40 years old with Graves' ophthalmopathy. J is TRBJ2-5 and V is TRBV10-3, with D perhaps assigned TRBD1 or TRBD2 (5 bases each). The CDR3 DNA sequence: TGTGCCATCAATAGGGACCTCCAAGAGACCCAGTACTTC. Amino acid sequence: CAINRDLQETQYF.